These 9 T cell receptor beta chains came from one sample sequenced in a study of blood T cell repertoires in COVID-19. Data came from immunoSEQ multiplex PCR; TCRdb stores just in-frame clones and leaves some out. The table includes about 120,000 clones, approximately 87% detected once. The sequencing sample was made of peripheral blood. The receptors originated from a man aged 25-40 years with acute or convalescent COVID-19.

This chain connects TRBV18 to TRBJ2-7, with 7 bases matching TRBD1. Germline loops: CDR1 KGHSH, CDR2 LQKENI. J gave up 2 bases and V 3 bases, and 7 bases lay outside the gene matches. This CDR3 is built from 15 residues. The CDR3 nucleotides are TGTGCCAGCTCACCTACCGGGACAGTAGCCTACGAGCAGTACTTC. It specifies CASSPTGTVAYEQYF. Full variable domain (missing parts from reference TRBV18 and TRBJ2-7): NAGVMQNPRHLVRRRGQEARLRCSPMKGHSHVYWYRQLPEEGLKFMVYLQKENIIDESGMPKERFSAEFPKEGPSILRIQQVVRGDSAAYFCASSPTGTVAYEQYFGPGTRLTVT.

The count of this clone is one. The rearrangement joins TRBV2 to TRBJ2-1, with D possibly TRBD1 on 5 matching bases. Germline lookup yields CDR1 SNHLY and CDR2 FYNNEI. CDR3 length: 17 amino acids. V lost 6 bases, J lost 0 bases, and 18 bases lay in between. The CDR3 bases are TGTGCCAGCAGGCCTGGGGCCGCACCAAGCTCCTACAATGAGCAGTTCTTC. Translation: CASRPGAAPSSYNEQFF. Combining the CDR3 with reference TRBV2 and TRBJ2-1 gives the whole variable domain EPEVTQTPSHQVTQMGQEVILRCVPISNHLYFYWYRQILGQKVEFLVSFYNNEISEKSEIFDDQFSVERPDGSNFTLKIRSTKLEDSAMYFCASRPGAAPSSYNEQFFGPGTRLTVL.

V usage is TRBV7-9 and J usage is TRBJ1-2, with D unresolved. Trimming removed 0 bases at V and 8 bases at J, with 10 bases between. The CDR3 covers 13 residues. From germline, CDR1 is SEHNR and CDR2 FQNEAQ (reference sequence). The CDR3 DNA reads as TGTGCCAGCAGCTTAGCGCGGCAAAGGGGCTACACCTTC. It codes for CASSLARQRGYTF.

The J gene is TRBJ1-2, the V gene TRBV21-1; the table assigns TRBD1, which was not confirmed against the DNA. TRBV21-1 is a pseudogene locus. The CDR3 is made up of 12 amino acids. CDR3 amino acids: CASSQGNYGYTF. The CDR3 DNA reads TGTGCCAGCAGCCAGGGTAACTATGGCTACACCTTC.

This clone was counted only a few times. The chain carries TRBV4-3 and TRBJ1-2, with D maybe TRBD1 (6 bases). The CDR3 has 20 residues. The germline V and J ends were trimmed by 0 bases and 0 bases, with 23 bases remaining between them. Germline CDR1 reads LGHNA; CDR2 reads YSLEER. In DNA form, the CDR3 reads TGCGCCAGCAGCCAAGATATTGCAGGGGCGCGGGGAGGGGCTAACTATGGCTACACCTTC. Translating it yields CASSQDIAGARGGANYGYTF.

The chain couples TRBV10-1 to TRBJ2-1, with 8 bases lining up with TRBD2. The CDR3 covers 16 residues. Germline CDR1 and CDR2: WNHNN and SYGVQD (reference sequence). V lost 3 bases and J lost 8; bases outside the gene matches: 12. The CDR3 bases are TGCGCCAGCAGTGAACAACCCGGACTAGCCTTCGATGAGCAGTTCTTC. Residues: CASSEQPGLAFDEQFF.

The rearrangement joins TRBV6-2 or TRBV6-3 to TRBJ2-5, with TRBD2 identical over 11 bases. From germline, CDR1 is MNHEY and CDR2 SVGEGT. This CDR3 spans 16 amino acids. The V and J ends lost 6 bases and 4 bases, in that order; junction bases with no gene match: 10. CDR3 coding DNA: TGTGCCAGCAGCTTCAGACTAGCGGGGCTTCGAGAGACCCAGTACTTC. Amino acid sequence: CASSFRLAGLRETQYF.

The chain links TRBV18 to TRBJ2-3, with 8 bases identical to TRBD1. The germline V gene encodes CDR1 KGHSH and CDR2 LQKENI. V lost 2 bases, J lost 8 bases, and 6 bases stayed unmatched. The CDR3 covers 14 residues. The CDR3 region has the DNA TGTGCCAGCTCACCAACAGGGGGGCAAGGTACGCAGTATTTT. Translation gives CASSPTGGQGTQYF.

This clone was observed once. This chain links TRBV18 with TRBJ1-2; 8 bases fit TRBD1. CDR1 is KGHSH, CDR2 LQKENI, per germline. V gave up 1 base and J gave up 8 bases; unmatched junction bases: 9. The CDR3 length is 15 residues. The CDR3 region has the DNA TGTGCCAGCTCACCACAAGGACAGGGATCCAAAGGCTACACCTTC. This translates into CASSPQGQGSKGYTF. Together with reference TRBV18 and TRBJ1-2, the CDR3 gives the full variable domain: NAGVMQNPRHLVRRRGQEARLRCSPMKGHSHVYWYRQLPEEGLKFMVYLQKENIIDESGMPKERFSAEFPKEGPSILRIQQVVRGDSAAYFCASSPQGQGSKGYTFGSGTRLTVV.